This is a list of T cell receptor beta chains from one sample in a study of T-cell reconstitution after alpha-beta-depleted transplantation in children. TCRdb called the PCR reads again in MiXCR, with one record for every CDR3 protein. The data show more than 200,000 distinct CDR3 sequences, roughly 23% seen once. Sequencing was performed on PBMCs, taken before TCRalphabeta/CD19-depleted stem cell transplant. Every receptor here comes from a girl aged 2 to 9 with Fanconi anemia, due to receive a stem cell transplant. CDR3s include the opening cysteine and the closing phenylalanine or tryptophan. Fields, in order: CDR3 length, V gene, J gene, clone size, D gene, CDR3 protein, CDR3 DNA. A D gene is named only where the DNA matches it firmly. Some rows mark clone size as missing; the rest say once, few, many or name a class of expanded clone.

>13|TRBV10-1|TRBJ2-7|many|-
CASSEDLTYEQYF
TGCGCCAGCAGTGAGGACCTTACCTACGAGCAGTACTTC
>18|TRBV12-3/TRBV12-4|TRBJ1-5|many|TRBD1
CASSLSGRGQGSNQPQHF
TGTGCCAGCAGTTTAAGCGGCAGGGGGCAGGGGAGCAATCAGCCCCAGCATTTT
>16|TRBV20-1|TRBJ1-1|-|TRBD1
CSARPTTGGRNTEAFF
TGCAGTGCTAGACCTACCACAGGGGGACGGAACACTGAAGCTTTCTTT
>13|TRBV28|TRBJ2-7|many|-
CASTMTASYEQYF
TGTGCCAGCACCATGACGGCCTCCTACGAGCAGTACTTC
>13|TRBV6-5|TRBJ2-3|many|-
CASSYALADTQYF
TGTGCCAGCAGTTACGCGTTGGCAGATACGCAGTATTTT
>12|TRBV28|TRBJ2-3|few|-
CASHKPGLLQYF
TGTGCCAGCCACAAGCCGGGACTTTTGCAGTATTTT
>17|TRBV28|TRBJ2-1|many|TRBD2
CASSPPVLAGGNNEQFF
TGTGCCAGCAGTCCGCCCGTTCTAGCGGGAGGAAACAATGAGCAGTTCTTC
>14|TRBV20-1|TRBJ1-6|-|TRBD1
CSARGQGMRSPLHF
TGCAGTGCTAGAGGACAGGGGATGAGATCACCCCTCCACTTT
>15|TRBV28|TRBJ2-1|-|TRBD2
CASRSGTSGANEQFF
TGTGCCAGCAGATCCGGGACTAGCGGGGCCAATGAGCAGTTCTTC
>13|TRBV27|TRBJ2-7|few|-
CASSPSLWYEQYF
TGTGCCAGCAGTCCATCCCTTTGGTACGAGCAGTACTTC
>17|TRBV5-1|TRBJ2-5|many|TRBD2
CASTSLAGLSPQETQYF
TGCGCCAGCACCTCTTTAGCGGGACTCAGCCCACAAGAGACCCAGTACTTC
>15|TRBV24-1|TRBJ2-5|few|TRBD1
CATSDPATGSETQYF
TGTGCCACCAGTGACCCAGCGACAGGGTCAGAGACCCAGTACTTC
>13|TRBV6-4|TRBJ1-1|few|-
CASSPGGTTEAFF
TGTGCCAGCAGTCCGGGGGGGACCACTGAAGCTTTCTTT
>14|TRBV4-1|TRBJ2-7|-|TRBD2
CASSQASGGYEQYF
TGCGCCAGCAGCCAAGCAAGCGGGGGCTACGAGCAGTACTTC
>17|TRBV23-1|TRBJ1-4|-|-
CASSPARGGATNEKLFF
TGCGCCAGCAGCCCCGCAAGGGGAGGAGCAACTAATGAAAAACTGTTTTTT
>14|TRBV20-1|TRBJ2-3|few|TRBD2
CSASHAGVTDTQYF
TGCAGTGCTAGCCACGCGGGGGTAACAGATACGCAGTATTTT
>12|TRBV28|TRBJ2-3|-|-
CASGHRADTQYF
TGTGCCAGCGGCCACAGGGCAGATACGCAGTATTTT
>14|TRBV7-9|TRBJ1-1|-|-
CASSLVSSGTEAFF
TGTGCCAGCAGCTTAGTTTCCAGCGGCACTGAAGCTTTCTTT
>15|TRBV7-9|TRBJ2-4|-|-
CASSSHLEAGNIQYF
TGTGCCAGCAGCTCCCACCTCGAAGCGGGAAACATTCAGTACTTC
>14|TRBV29-1|TRBJ2-1|-|TRBD2
CSVVERGNYNEQFF
TGCAGCGTTGTGGAGCGGGGGAATTACAATGAGCAGTTCTTC
>20|TRBV4-2|TRBJ2-5|-|TRBD2
CASSRLLPVAGGPLGETQYF
TGTGCCAGCAGCCGCCTCCTCCCGGTAGCGGGGGGGCCTTTGGGAGAGACCCAGTACTTC
>16|TRBV29-1|TRBJ2-7|many|TRBD1
CSVGDGDRTGSYEQYF
TGCAGCGTTGGCGACGGGGACAGGACTGGATCCTACGAGCAGTACTTC
>15|TRBV20-1|TRBJ2-5|-|-
CSSPQPTGRQETQYF
TGCAGCTCTCCACAACCCACGGGTCGCCAAGAGACCCAGTACTTC
>14|TRBV20-1|TRBJ2-5|many|TRBD1
CSARAQGNQETQYF
TGCAGTGCTAGAGCACAGGGGAACCAAGAGACCCAGTACTTC
>15|TRBV20-1|TRBJ1-5|many|TRBD1
CSASRDRYNGQPQHF
TGCAGTGCTAGTAGGGACAGATACAACGGTCAGCCCCAGCATTTT
>13|TRBV9|TRBJ2-7|many|-
CASSVGFGYEQYF
TGTGCCAGCAGCGTGGGATTCGGCTACGAGCAGTACTTC
>13|TRBV12-3/TRBV12-4|TRBJ2-5|many|-
CASSRQATPAQYF
TGTGCCAGCAGCAGACAGGCTACCCCGGCCCAGTACTTC
>12|TRBV6-1|TRBJ2-1|many|-
CASSVSNNEQFF
TGTGCCAGCAGTGTATCGAACAATGAGCAGTTCTTC
>14|TRBV5-1|TRBJ2-7|few|-
CASSVDSLSYEQYF
TGCGCCAGCAGCGTCGACAGCCTATCCTACGAGCAGTACTTC
>14|TRBV20-1|TRBJ2-7|few|-
CSAFSGTGSYEQYF
TGCAGTGCTTTTAGCGGGACAGGCTCCTACGAGCAGTACTTC
>14|TRBV5-1|TRBJ1-1|-|-
CASSLGGAQSEAFF
TGCGCCAGCAGCTTAGGGGGGGCGCAATCCGAAGCTTTCTTT
>15|TRBV7-2|TRBJ2-7|many|TRBD1
CASSFRTGVAYEQYF
TGTGCCAGCAGCTTCCGTACAGGGGTGGCTTACGAGCAGTACTTC
>19|TRBV14|TRBJ2-1|-|-
CASSQRSGHRGGIRDEQFF
TGTGCCAGCAGCCAAAGATCGGGCCATAGGGGGGGAATTCGCGATGAGCAGTTCTTC
>14|TRBV12-3/TRBV12-4|TRBJ2-7|few|-
CASSRTSWTYEQYF
TGTGCCAGCAGCCGAACTAGCTGGACCTACGAGCAGTACTTC
>13|TRBV20-1|TRBJ2-7|few|TRBD1
CSADPGTVYEQYF
TGCAGTGCTGACCCCGGGACAGTCTACGAGCAGTACTTC
>14|TRBV12-3/TRBV12-4|TRBJ1-1|many|TRBD1
CASSLRTGWTEAFF
TGTGCCAGCAGTTTAAGGACAGGATGGACTGAAGCTTTCTTT
>13|TRBV15|TRBJ2-3|many|-
CATSSFIRLPGYF
TGTGCCACCAGCAGCTTTATCCGCCTCCCTGGGTATTTT
>14|TRBV20-1|TRBJ1-4|many|-
CSARGTAIHEKLFF
TGCAGTGCTAGAGGGACGGCAATCCATGAAAAACTGTTTTTT
>12|TRBV20-1|TRBJ2-1|few|TRBD2
CSARGRAGGTFF
TGCAGTGCTAGAGGTCGTGCGGGAGGGACGTTCTTC